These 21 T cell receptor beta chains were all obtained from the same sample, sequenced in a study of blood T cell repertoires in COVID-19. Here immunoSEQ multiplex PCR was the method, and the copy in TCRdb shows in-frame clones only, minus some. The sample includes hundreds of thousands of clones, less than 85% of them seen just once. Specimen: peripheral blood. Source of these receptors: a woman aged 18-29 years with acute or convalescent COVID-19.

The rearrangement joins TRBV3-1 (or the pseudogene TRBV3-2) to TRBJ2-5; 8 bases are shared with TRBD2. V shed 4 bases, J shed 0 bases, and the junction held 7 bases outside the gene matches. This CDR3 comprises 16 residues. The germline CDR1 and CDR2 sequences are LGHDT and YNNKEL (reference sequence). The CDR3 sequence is CASSRRTSGYQETQYF. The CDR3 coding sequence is TGTGCCAGCAGCCGCCGTACTAGCGGATACCAAGAGACCCAGTACTTC.

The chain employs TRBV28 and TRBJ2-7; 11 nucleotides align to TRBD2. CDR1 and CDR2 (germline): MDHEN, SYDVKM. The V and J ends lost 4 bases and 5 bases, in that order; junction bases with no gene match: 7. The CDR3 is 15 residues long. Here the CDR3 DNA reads TGTGCCAGCAGTTCCATACTAGCGGGAGAAAACGAGCAGTACTTC. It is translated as CASSSILAGENEQYF.

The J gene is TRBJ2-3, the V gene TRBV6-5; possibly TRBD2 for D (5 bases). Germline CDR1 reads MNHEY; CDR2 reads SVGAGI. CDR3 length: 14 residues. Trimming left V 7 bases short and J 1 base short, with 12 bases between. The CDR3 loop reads CASTVGRGTDTQYF. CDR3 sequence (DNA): TGTGCCAGCACGGTTGGGCGGGGCACAGATACGCAGTATTTT.

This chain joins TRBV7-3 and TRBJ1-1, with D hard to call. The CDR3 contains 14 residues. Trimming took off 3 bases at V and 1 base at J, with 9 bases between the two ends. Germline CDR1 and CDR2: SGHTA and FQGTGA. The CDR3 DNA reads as TGTGCCAGCAGCTTCAAACCAGGGAACACTGAAGCTTTCTTT. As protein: CASSFKPGNTEAFF.

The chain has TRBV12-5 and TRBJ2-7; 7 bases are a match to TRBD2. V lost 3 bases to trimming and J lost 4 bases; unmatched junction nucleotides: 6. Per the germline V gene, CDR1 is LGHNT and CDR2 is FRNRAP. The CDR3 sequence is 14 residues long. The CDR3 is CASGFGSGTYEQYF. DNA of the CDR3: TGTGCTAGTGGTTTCGGGAGCGGGACTTACGAGCAGTACTTC.

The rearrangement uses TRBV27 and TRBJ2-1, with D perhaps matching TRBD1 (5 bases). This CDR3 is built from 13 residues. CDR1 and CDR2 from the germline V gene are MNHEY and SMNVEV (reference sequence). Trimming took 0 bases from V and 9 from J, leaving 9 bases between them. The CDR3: CASSLSGAGEQFF. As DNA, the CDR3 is TGTGCCAGCAGTTTATCAGGGGCAGGTGAGCAGTTCTTC.

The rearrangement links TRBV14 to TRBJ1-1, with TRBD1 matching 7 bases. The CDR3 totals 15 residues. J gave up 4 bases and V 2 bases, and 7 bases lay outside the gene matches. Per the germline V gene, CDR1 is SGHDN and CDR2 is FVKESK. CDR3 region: CASSQLGGAVTEAFF. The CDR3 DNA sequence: TGTGCCAGCAGCCAATTAGGGGGCGCGGTCACTGAAGCTTTCTTT.

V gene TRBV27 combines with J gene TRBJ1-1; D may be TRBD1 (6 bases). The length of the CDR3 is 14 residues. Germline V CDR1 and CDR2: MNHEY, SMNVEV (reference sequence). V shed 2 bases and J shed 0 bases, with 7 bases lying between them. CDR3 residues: CASSLGTLNTEAFF. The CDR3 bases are TGTGCCAGCAGTTTAGGGACATTGAACACTGAAGCTTTCTTT.

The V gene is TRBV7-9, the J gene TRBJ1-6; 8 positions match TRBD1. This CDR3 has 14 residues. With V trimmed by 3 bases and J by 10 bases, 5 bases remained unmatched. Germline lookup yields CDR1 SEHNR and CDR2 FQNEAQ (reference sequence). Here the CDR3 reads CASSLQGAESPLHF. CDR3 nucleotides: TGTGCCAGCAGCTTGCAGGGGGCAGAATCACCCCTCCACTTT.

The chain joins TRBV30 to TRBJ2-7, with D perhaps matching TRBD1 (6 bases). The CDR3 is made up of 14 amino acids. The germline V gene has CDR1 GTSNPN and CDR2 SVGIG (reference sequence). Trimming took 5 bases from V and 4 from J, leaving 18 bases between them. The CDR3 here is CAWGGLRHPYEQYF. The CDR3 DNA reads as TGTGCCTGGGGGGGCCTTAGGCACCCGTACGAGCAGTACTTC.

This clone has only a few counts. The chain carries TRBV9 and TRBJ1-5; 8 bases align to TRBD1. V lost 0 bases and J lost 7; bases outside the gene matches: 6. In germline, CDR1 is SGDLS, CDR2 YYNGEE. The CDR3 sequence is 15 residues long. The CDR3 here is CASSVDQGAGQPQHF. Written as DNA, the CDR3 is TGTGCCAGCAGCGTAGATCAGGGGGCGGGACAGCCCCAGCATTTT. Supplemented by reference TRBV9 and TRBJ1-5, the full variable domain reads DSGVTQTPKHLITATGQRVTLRCSPRSGDLSVYWYQQSLDQGLQFLIQYYNGEERAKGNILERFSAQQFPDLHSELNLSSLELGDSALYFCASSVDQGAGQPQHFGDGTRLSIL.

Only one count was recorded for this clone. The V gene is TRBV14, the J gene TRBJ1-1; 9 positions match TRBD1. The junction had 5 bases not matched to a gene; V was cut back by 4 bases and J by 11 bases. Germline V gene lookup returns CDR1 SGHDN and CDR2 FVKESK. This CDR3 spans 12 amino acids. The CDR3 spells CASSPRTGVAFF. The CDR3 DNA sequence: TGTGCCAGCAGCCCTCGGACAGGGGTGGCTTTCTTT.

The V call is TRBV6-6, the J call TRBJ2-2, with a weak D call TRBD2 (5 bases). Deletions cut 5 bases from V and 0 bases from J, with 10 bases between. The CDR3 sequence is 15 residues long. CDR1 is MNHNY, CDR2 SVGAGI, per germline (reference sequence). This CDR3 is CASSRTDTNTGELFF. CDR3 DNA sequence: TGTGCCAGCAGTCGGACTGATACGAACACCGGGGAGCTGTTTTTT.

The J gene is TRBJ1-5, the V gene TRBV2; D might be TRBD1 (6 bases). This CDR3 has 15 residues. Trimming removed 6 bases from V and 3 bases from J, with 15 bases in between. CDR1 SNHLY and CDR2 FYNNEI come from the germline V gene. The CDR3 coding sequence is TGTGCCAGCAGATCCCCCAGGGGATTCAATCAGCCCCAGCATTTT. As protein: CASRSPRGFNQPQHF.

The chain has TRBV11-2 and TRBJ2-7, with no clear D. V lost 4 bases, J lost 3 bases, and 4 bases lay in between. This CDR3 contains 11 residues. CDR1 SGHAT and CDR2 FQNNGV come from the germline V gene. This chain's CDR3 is CASSSNYEQYF. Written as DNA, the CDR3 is TGTGCCAGCAGCTCAAACTACGAGCAGTACTTC.

CDR3 sequence (DNA): TGTGCCAGCAGTACACCGACTAGCGGGAATGCAGATACGCAGTATTTT. Translating it yields CASSTPTSGNADTQYF. The J gene is TRBJ2-3, the V gene TRBV2; 11 bases are shared with TRBD2. The germline V gene encodes CDR1 SNHLY and CDR2 FYNNEI. With V trimmed by 5 bases and J by 4 bases, 8 bases remained unmatched. This CDR3 is 16 amino acids long.

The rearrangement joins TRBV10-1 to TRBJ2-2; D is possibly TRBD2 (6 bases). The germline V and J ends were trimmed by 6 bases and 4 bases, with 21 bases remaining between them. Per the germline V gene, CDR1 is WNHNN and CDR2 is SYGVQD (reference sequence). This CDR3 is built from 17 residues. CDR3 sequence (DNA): TGCGCCAGCAGCCCTGGGGGGTCGGCCGGGGTCACCGGGGAGCTGTTTTTT. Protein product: CASSPGGSAGVTGELFF.

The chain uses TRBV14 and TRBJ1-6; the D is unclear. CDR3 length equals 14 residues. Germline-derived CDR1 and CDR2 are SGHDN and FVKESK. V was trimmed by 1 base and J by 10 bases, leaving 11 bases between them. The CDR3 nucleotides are TGTGCCAGCAGCCAAGTGGGGAGCCGGTCACCCCTCCACTTT. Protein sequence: CASSQVGSRSPLHF.

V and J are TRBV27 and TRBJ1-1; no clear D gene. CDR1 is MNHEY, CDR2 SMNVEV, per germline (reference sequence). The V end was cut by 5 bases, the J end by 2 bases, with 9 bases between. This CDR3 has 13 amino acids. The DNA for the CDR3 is TGTGCCAGCAGTAGCGGCGGTAACACTGAAGCTTTCTTT. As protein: CASSSGGNTEAFF.

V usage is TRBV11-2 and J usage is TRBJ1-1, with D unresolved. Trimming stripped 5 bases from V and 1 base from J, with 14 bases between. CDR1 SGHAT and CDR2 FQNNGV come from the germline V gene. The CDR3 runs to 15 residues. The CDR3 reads CASSLRGAQNTEAFF. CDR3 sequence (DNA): TGTGCCAGCAGCCTACGGGGAGCTCAGAACACTGAAGCTTTCTTT. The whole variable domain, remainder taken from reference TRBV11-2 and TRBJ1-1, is EAGVAQSPRYKIIEKRQSVAFWCNPISGHATLYWYQQILGQGPKLLIQFQNNGVVDDSQLPKDRFSAERLKGVDSTLKIQPAKLEDSAVYLCASSLRGAQNTEAFFGQGTRLTVV.

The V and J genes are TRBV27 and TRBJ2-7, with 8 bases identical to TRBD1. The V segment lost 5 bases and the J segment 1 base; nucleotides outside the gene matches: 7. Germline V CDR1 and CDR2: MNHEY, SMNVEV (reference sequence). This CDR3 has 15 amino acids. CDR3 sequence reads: CASSGDWDRSYEQYF. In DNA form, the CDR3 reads TGTGCCAGCAGTGGCGACTGGGACAGGTCCTACGAGCAGTACTTC.